Following are 6 T cell receptor beta chains from one sample sequenced in a study of early T cells in non-severe SARS-CoV-2 infection. TCRdb redid the calling of the 5' RACE reads with MiXCR, one entry per CDR3 protein. The sample contains some 49,000 distinct CDR3 sequences, approximately 7.6% of which appear only once. The sample comprised whole blood. These receptors were taken from an adult who was a healthcare worker with PCR-confirmed SARS-CoV-2 infection or an uninfected control (not recorded which).

There are a few counts of this clonotype. The J gene is TRBJ2-5, the V gene TRBV29-1; 7 bases match TRBD2. Germline CDR1 reads SQVTM; CDR2 reads ANQGSEA. Trimming took 5 bases from V and 2 from J; bases not matched to a gene: 8. The CDR3 contains 14 residues. The CDR3 here is CSVKRDSGQETQYF. The CDR3 region has the DNA TGCAGCGTTAAGCGGGACTCCGGACAAGAGACCCAGTACTTC.

This clonotype was seen only a few times. This sequence joins TRBV5-5 and TRBJ2-2; D is undetermined. V lost 4 bases, J lost 8 bases, and 12 bases lay in between. The CDR3 contains 13 residues. Germline CDR1 SGHKS, CDR2 YYEKEE (reference sequence). The CDR3 reads CASSPTSSGELFF. CDR3 bases: TGTGCCAGCAGCCCTACCAGTTCGGGGGAGCTGTTTTTT.

This clonotype occurred a few times. The rearrangement uses TRBV12-3 or TRBV12-4 and TRBJ2-7; 9 bases are shared with TRBD1. V gave up 6 bases and J gave up 3 bases; unmatched junction bases: 6. This CDR3 is 14 amino acids long. CDR3 sequence reads: CASRPGTGSYEQYF. The CDR3 DNA reads as TGTGCCAGCAGGCCAGGGACAGGGAGCTACGAGCAGTACTTC.

This clonotype was detected ten times or more. The chain recombines TRBV5-8 with TRBJ1-2; TRBD1 might be the D (5 bases). V was trimmed by 0 bases and J by 4 bases, leaving 13 bases between them. Germline V gene sequence: CDR1 SGHTS, CDR2 YDEGEE. The CDR3 runs 15 residues. CDR3 sequence reads: CASSLVYRDLYGYTF. The DNA of the CDR3 is TGTGCCAGCAGCTTGGTGTACCGGGACCTCTATGGCTACACCTTC.

This clonotype was detected a few times. The CDR3 DNA follows: TGCAGTGCTAGCAAAAAGTTTGGGTTATGGGGCACAGATACGCAGTATTTT. It is translated as CSASKKFGLWGTDTQYF. The V gene is TRBV20-1, the J gene TRBJ2-3; D is uncertain. This CDR3 has 17 amino acids. V gave up 3 bases and J gave up 1 base, with 20 bases separating them. Per germline, CDR1 DFQATT and CDR2 SNEGSKA (reference sequence).

This chain joins TRBV20-1 and TRBJ2-7; D ambiguous. The germline V and J ends were trimmed by 4 bases and 4 bases, with 8 bases remaining between them. CDR1 is DFQATT, CDR2 SNEGSKA, per germline (reference sequence). This CDR3 has 11 amino acids. CDR3 loop: CSATDRYEQYF. The CDR3 DNA sequence: TGCAGTGCTACGGACCGATACGAGCAGTACTTC.